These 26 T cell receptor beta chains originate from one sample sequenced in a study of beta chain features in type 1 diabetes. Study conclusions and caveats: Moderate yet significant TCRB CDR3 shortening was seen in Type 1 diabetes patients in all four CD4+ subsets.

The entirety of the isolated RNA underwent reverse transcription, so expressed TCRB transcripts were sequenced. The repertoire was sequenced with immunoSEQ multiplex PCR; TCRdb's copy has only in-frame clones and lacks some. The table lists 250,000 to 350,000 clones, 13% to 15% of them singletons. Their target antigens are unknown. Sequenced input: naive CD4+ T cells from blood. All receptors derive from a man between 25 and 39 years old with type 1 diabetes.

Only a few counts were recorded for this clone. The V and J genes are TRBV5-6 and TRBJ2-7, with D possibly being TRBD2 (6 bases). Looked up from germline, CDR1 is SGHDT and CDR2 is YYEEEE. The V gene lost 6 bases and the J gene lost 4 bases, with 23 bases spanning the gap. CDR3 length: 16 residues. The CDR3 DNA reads TGTGCCAGCACCGTATTCGGGAGTTCCAAGTCATACGAGCAGTACTTC. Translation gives CASTVFGSSKSYEQYF.

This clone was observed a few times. CDR3 nucleotides: TGTGCCAGCAGTTACTGGCGGGCCGGGGAGCTGTTTTTT. This gives the protein CASSYWRAGELFF. The V gene is TRBV6-5, the J gene TRBJ2-2; weak D call: TRBD2 (5 bases). Trimming removed 1 base at V and 6 bases at J, with 6 bases between. The CDR3 covers 13 residues. Germline CDR1 reads MNHEY; CDR2 reads SVGAGI.

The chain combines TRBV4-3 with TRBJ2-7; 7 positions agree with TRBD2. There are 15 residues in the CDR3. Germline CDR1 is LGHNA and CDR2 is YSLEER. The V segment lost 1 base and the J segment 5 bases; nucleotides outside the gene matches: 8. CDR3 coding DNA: TGCGCCAGCAGCCAAGCCTGGGAGGGCCTCGACGAGCAGTACTTC. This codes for CASSQAWEGLDEQYF.

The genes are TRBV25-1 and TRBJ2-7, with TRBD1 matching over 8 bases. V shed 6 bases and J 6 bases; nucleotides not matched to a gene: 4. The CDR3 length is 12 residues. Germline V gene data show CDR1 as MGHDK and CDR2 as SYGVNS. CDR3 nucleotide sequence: TGTGCCAGCAGGGTAACAGGGGGCGAGCAGTACTTC. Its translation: CASRVTGGEQYF.

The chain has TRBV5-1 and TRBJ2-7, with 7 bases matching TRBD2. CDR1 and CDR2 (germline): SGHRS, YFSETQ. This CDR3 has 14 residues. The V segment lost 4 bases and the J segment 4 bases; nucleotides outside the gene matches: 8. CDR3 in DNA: TGCGCCAGCAGCCCCGTGGGGGGGGATTACGAGCAGTACTTC. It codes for CASSPVGGDYEQYF.

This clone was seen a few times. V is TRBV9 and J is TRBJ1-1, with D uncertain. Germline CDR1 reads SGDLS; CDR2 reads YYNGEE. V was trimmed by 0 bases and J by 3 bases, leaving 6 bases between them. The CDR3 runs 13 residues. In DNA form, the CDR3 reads TGTGCCAGCAGCGTAGACCAGTACACTGAAGCTTTCTTT. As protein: CASSVDQYTEAFF.

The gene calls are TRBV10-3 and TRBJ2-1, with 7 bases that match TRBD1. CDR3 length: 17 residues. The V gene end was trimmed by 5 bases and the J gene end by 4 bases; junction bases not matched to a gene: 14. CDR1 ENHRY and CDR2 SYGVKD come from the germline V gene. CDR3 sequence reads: CAISIARPGQLYNEQFF. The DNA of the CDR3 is TGTGCCATCAGTATTGCCCGCCCGGGACAGCTGTACAATGAGCAGTTCTTC.

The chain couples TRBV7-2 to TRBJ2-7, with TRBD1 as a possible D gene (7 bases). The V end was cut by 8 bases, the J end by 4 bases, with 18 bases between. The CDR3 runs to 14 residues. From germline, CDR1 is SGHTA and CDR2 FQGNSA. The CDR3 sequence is CASRNRGGGYEQYF. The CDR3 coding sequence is TGTGCCAGCCGCAACAGGGGAGGAGGTTACGAGCAGTACTTC.

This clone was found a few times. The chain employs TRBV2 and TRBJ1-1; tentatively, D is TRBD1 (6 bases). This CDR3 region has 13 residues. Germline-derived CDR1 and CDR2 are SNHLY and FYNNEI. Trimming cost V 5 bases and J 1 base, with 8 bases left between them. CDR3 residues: CASSKDRNTEAFF. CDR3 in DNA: TGTGCCAGCAGTAAGGACAGGAACACTGAAGCTTTCTTT.

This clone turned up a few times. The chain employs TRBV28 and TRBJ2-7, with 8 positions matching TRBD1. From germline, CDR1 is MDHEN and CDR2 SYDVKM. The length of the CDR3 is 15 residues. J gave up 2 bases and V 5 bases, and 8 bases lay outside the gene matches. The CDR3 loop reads CASSTPRDRTYEQYF. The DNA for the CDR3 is TGTGCCAGCAGTACACCCCGGGACAGGACCTACGAGCAGTACTTC.

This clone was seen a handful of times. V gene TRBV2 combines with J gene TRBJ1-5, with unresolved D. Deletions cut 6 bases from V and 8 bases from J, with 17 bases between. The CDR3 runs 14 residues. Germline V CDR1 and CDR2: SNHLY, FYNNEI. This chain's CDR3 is CASSGPGGQKPQHF. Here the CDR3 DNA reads TGTGCCAGCAGCGGACCGGGAGGCCAAAAGCCCCAGCATTTT.

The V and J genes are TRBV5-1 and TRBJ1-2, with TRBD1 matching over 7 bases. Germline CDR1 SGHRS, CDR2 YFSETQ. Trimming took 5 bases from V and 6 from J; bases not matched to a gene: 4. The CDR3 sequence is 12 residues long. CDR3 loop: CASSSGTDGYTF. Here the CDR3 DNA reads TGCGCCAGCAGTTCCGGGACAGATGGCTACACCTTC.

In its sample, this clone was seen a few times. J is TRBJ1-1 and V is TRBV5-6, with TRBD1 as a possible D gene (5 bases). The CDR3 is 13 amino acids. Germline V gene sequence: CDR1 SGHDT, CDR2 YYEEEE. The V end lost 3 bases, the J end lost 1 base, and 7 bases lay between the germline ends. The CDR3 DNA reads TGTGCCAGCAGCTCTCAGGGGAACACTGAAGCTTTCTTT. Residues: CASSSQGNTEAFF.

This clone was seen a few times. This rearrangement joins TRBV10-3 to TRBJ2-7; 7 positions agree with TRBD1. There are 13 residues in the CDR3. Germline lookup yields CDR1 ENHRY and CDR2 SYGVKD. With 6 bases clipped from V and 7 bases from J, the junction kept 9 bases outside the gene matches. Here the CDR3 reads CAIRQGRVGEQYF. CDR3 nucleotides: TGTGCCATCAGACAGGGGAGAGTAGGGGAGCAGTACTTC.

The CDR3 DNA sequence: TGTGCCAGCAGCGTAGTAGATCATACGCAGTATTTT. Translating gives CASSVVDHTQYF. V and J are TRBV9 and TRBJ2-3; the D is unclear. CDR3 size: 12 residues. Trimming removed 0 bases from V and 7 bases from J, with 6 bases in between. Per the germline V gene, CDR1 is SGDLS and CDR2 is YYNGEE.

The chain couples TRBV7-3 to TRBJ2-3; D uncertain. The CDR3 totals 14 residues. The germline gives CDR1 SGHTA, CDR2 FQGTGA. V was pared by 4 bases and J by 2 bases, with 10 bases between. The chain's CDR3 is CASSSRGYTDTQYF. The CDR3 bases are TGTGCCAGCAGCTCACGCGGATACACAGATACGCAGTATTTT.

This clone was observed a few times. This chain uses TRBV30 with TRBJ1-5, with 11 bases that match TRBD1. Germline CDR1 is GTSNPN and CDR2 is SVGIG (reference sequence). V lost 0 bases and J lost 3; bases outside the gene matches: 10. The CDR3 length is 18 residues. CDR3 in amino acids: CAWSVQRWGQGVNQPQHF. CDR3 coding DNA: TGTGCCTGGAGTGTACAGAGGTGGGGACAGGGGGTCAATCAGCCCCAGCATTTT.

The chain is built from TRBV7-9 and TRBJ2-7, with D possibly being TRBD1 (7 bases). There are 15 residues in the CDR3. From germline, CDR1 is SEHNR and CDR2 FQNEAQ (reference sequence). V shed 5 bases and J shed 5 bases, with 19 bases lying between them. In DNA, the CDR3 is TGTGCCAGCAGCGACATCACCAGGGGGAGGCACGAGCAGTACTTC. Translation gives CASSDITRGRHEQYF.

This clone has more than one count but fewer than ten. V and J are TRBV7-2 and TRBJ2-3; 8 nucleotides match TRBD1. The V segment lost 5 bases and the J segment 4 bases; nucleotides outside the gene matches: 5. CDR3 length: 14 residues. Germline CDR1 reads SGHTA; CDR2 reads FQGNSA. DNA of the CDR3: TGTGCCAGCAGCGTAGACAGGGGTTCAGATACGCAGTATTTT. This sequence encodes CASSVDRGSDTQYF.

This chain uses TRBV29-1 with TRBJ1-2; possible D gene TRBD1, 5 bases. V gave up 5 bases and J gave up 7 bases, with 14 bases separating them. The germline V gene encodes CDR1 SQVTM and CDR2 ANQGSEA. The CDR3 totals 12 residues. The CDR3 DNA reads TGCAGCGTTCTCTTCTGGGACTCTGGCTACACCTTC. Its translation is CSVLFWDSGYTF.

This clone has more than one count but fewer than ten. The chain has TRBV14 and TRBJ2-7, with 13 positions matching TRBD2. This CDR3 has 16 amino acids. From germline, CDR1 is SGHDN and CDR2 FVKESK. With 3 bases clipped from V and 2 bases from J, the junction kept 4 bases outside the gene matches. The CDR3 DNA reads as TGTGCCAGCAGCCATTTAGGACTAGCGGGAGCCTACGAGCAGTACTTC. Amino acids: CASSHLGLAGAYEQYF.

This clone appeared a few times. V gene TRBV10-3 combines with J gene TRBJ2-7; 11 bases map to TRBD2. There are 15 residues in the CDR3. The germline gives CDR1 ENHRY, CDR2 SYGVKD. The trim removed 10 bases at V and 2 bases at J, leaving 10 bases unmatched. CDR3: CATIPTSGSPYEQYF. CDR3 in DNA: TGTGCCACCATACCAACTAGCGGGAGCCCCTACGAGCAGTACTTC.

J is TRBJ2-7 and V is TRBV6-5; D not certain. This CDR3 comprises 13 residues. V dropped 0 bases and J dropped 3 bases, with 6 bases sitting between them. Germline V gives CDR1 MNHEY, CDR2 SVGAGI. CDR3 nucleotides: TGTGCCAGCAGTTACTCAACTGACTACGAGCAGTACTTC. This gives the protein CASSYSTDYEQYF.

The CDR3 nucleotides read TGTGCCAGCAGCGAACATCATTCTTGGCGGGCCACCACAGATACGCAGTATTTT. This encodes CASSEHHSWRATTDTQYF. The chain recombines TRBV7-9 with TRBJ2-3, with D maybe TRBD2 (5 bases). Trimming left V 5 bases short and J 2 bases short, with 23 bases between. In germline, CDR1 is SEHNR, CDR2 FQNEAQ (reference sequence). The CDR3 runs to 18 residues.

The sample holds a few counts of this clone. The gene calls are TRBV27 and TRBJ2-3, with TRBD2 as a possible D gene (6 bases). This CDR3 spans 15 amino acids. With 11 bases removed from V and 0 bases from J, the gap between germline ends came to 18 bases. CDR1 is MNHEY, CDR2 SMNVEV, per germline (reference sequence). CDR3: CAANPMAGSTDTQYF. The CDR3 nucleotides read TGTGCCGCCAATCCGATGGCGGGGAGCACAGATACGCAGTATTTT.

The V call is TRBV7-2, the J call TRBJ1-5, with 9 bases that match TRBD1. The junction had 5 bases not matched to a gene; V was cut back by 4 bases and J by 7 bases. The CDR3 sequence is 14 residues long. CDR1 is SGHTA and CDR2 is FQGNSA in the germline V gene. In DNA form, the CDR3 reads TGTGCCAGCAGCTCTAGGACAGGGGAACAGCCCCAGCATTTT. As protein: CASSSRTGEQPQHF.